The next 16 T cell receptor beta chains were all read from a single sample in a study of T cell responses to AZD1222 COVID-19 vaccine. Assay used: immunoSEQ multiplex PCR; TCRdb lists only in-frame clones, some missing. The profile shows more than 140,000 clones, around 91% of them singletons. The input for sequencing was peripheral blood, taken on day 0 of AZD1222 vaccination. The receptors were gathered from an adult in good health.

This clone was found once. The chain is built from TRBV2 and TRBJ1-6; 9 nucleotides match TRBD1. The CDR3 is 15 amino acids. V shed 8 bases and J 9 bases; nucleotides not matched to a gene: 11. CDR1 and CDR2 from the germline V gene are SNHLY and FYNNEI. CDR3 in amino acids: CASRGQGGTVSPLHF. The DNA for the CDR3 is TGTGCCAGCCGGGGACAGGGTGGGACGGTTTCACCCCTCCACTTT.

The rearrangement uses TRBV4-2 and TRBJ2-3; D gene unclear. The germline V gene has CDR1 LGHNA and CDR2 YNFKEQ. V was clipped by 2 bases and J by 2 bases, with 17 bases between them. CDR3 size: 17 residues. The DNA for the CDR3 is TGTGCCAGCAGCCAAACGGTCGAGCCACCCTACACAGATACGCAGTATTTT. Encoded protein: CASSQTVEPPYTDTQYF.

The chain recombines TRBV5-1 with TRBJ1-3; 9 nucleotides agree with TRBD1. The CDR3 length is 15 residues. The germline gives CDR1 SGHRS, CDR2 YFSETQ. Trimming removed 4 bases from V and 5 bases from J; junction bases left unmatched: 7. For the CDR3, the DNA is TGCGCCAGCAGCCTTGACGGGACAGGGAGAAACACCATATATTTT. It translates to CASSLDGTGRNTIYF.

The gene calls are TRBV7-6 and TRBJ1-2, with TRBD1 as a possible D gene (5 bases). Germline V lookup: CDR1 SGHVS, CDR2 FNYEAQ. This CDR3 is built from 17 residues. Trimming took off 2 bases at V and 0 bases at J, with 16 bases between the two ends. The CDR3 spells CASSLNTGLSANYGYTF. CDR3 in DNA: TGTGCCAGCAGCTTAAATACAGGATTATCAGCTAACTATGGCTACACCTTC.

A single count supports this clone. The rearrangement links TRBV29-1 to TRBJ2-3; 13 nucleotides match TRBD2. The CDR3 spans 16 residues. Germline values: CDR1 SQVTM, CDR2 ANQGSEA. J gave up 2 bases and V 6 bases, and 8 bases lay outside the gene matches. In DNA form, the CDR3 reads TGCAGCGTCTACGGCGGACTAGCGGGAGTCACAGATACGCAGTATTTT. This translates into CSVYGGLAGVTDTQYF.

The chain combines TRBV5-1 with TRBJ1-6; D is perhaps TRBD1 (6 bases). Per the germline V gene, CDR1 is SGHRS and CDR2 is YFSETQ. The CDR3 has 14 residues. The V end was cut by 4 bases, the J end by 7 bases, with 12 bases between. The CDR3, as DNA: TGCGCCAGCAGCCGTGAGGGGGACAATTCACCCCTCCACTTT. Protein sequence: CASSREGDNSPLHF.

J is TRBJ2-3 and V is TRBV7-2; TRBD2 matches at 8 bases. The CDR3 loop spans 17 amino acids. V trimming: 5 bases; J trimming: 1 base; junction bases outside the gene matches: 11. From germline, CDR1 is SGHTA and CDR2 FQGNSA. CDR3 DNA: TGTGCCAGCAGCCCCTTGGGTGGAGCGGGGGGCACAGATACGCAGTATTTT. This gives the protein CASSPLGGAGGTDTQYF.

The chain links TRBV28 to TRBJ1-4; 7 nucleotides line up with TRBD1. Germline lookup yields CDR1 MDHEN and CDR2 SYDVKM. The ends lost 4 bases at V and 7 bases at J; junction bases unmatched: 6. The CDR3 totals 14 residues. This CDR3 reads CASSSQGGGEKLFF. The CDR3 region has the DNA TGTGCCAGCAGTTCCCAGGGGGGGGGTGAAAAACTGTTTTTT.

In DNA, the CDR3 is TGTGCCAGCAGTTCATTGGGCCCTAGGGACGAGCAGTACTTC. Amino acid sequence: CASSSLGPRDEQYF. This chain links TRBV27 with TRBJ2-7, with D unclear. Germline values: CDR1 MNHEY, CDR2 SMNVEV (reference sequence). V was shortened by 4 bases and J by 5 bases, with 15 bases between the two germline ends. The CDR3 contains 14 residues.

The CDR3 DNA sequence: TGCGCCAGCAGCCAAGATTTAGGGCTAGCGGGAGGCGAGCAGTACTTC. It is translated as CASSQDLGLAGGEQYF. The chain recombines TRBV4-1 with TRBJ2-7; 11 positions agree with TRBD2. V lost 0 bases and J lost 6; bases outside the gene matches: 7. The CDR3 extends over 16 amino acids. From germline, CDR1 is MGHRA and CDR2 YSYEKL.

The rearrangement links TRBV27 to TRBJ1-1; tentatively, D is TRBD1 (6 bases). The germline gives CDR1 MNHEY, CDR2 SMNVEV (reference sequence). This CDR3 is 14 amino acids long. The V and J ends lost 2 bases and 5 bases respectively, with 12 bases between them. CDR3 in amino acids: CASSLATGRTEAFF. The CDR3 DNA is TGTGCCAGCAGTTTAGCCACAGGGAGGACTGAAGCTTTCTTT.

V is TRBV28 and J is TRBJ1-5; a weak D match, TRBD1 (5 bases). There are 16 residues in the CDR3. Trimming pared 5 bases from V and 2 bases from J, leaving 16 bases between. The germline V gene encodes CDR1 MDHEN and CDR2 SYDVKM. The CDR3 sequence is CASSRTQGVGNQPQHF. The DNA for the CDR3 is TGTGCCAGCAGTCGGACCCAGGGCGTCGGCAATCAGCCCCAGCATTTT. Supplemented by reference TRBV28 and TRBJ1-5, the full variable domain reads DVKVTQSSRYLVKRTGEKVFLECVQDMDHENMFWYRQDPGLGLRLIYFSYDVKMKEKGDIPEGYSVSREKKERFSLILESASTNQTSMYLCASSRTQGVGNQPQHFGDGTRLSIL.

The gene calls are TRBV19 and TRBJ1-1, with D unclear. From germline, CDR1 is LNHDA and CDR2 SQIVND (reference sequence). V dropped 3 bases and J dropped 0 bases, with 14 bases sitting between them. This CDR3 region has 16 residues. The CDR3 nucleotides read TGTGCCAGTAGTATCACGTCGGAGCTAATGAACACTGAAGCTTTCTTT. Its protein product is CASSITSELMNTEAFF.

CDR3 in DNA: TGTGCCAGCACGACAGGGAACTATGAGCAGTTCTTC. It codes for CASTTGNYEQFF. The chain links TRBV6-5 to TRBJ2-1, with 7 nucleotides matching TRBD1. This CDR3 contains 12 residues. Trimming took 7 bases from V and 8 from J; bases not matched to a gene: 5. Per the germline V gene, CDR1 is MNHEY and CDR2 is SVGAGI.

The rearrangement uses TRBV21-1 and TRBJ2-5; the D call TRBD2 from the table was never checked on the DNA. TRBV21-1 is a pseudogene locus. This CDR3 region has 15 residues. CDR3 residues: CASTEGHRGGETQYF. The DNA for the CDR3 is TGTGCCAGCACCGAGGGGCACCGGGGGGGAGAGACCCAGTACTTC.

The chain recombines TRBV24-1 with TRBJ1-5; D gene unclear. There are 14 residues in the CDR3. Germline values: CDR1 KGHDR, CDR2 SFDVKD. V lost 5 bases, J lost 0 bases, and 7 bases lay in between. CDR3 in DNA: TGTGCCACCAGTGTCAGGTCTAGCAATCAGCCCCAGCATTTT. The encoded protein is CATSVRSSNQPQHF.